This T cell receptor beta chain was sequenced for a study of T cell responses to AZD1222 COVID-19 vaccine. Regarding the study as a whole: The donor cohort was predominantly white British with a female majority, and clonal diversity may have been underestimated. The study reported that nearly half of spike-specific TCRs target unmutated variant regions.

Germline V gene lookup returns CDR1 LGHNA and CDR2 YNFKEQ. Deletions cut 0 bases from V and 5 bases from J, with 19 bases between. The CDR3 contains 17 residues. Repertoires were generated with immunoSEQ multiplex PCR, while TCRdb's copy carries only in-frame clones and drops some. Of over 90,000 clones in the sample, 70% to 90% were seen once. Details on this clone: The antigen remains undetermined.

This chain uses TRBV4-2 with TRBJ1-2, with a weak D call TRBD1 (6 bases). This material consisted of peripheral blood, taken 28 days after the second AZD1222 dose. The receptor was isolated from an adult who received the AZD1222 COVID-19 vaccine. CDR3: CASSQDSQGGRGYGYTF. CDR3 DNA: TGTGCCAGCAGCCAAGATTCCCAAGGCGGGAGGGGGTATGGCTACACCTTC.